A single sample is the source of the 10 T cell receptor beta chains below, sequenced in a study of spatial heterogeneity in lung cancer (dated by TCRdb to about 2019). Receptor libraries were prepared by 5' RACE. The sequencing machine was a NextSeq 500. Using fastp at Q25 and MiXCR, TCRdb reprocessed the public reads and kept productive beta chains. One record per CDR3 amino acid sequence lists the most common genes and DNA. The sample table contains around 5,200 distinct CDR3 sequences; only one count was recorded for 16% of them. The ten most abundant clones make up 11% of the sample. No cognate antigen is known for these TCRs. Taken with the paper, the label for time point translates to: sample taken at primary tumor resection. Overall study outcomes, separate from this receptor: The number of expanded intratumoral alpha and beta TCRs correlated with the tumor nonsynonymous mutation count.

The source material was lung tumor tissue, sampled at surgery. The receptors come from a male donor with early-stage non-small cell lung cancer.

This clonotype is termed medium-sized. The V and J genes are TRBV14 and TRBJ2-7; D may be TRBD1 or TRBD2 (6 bases each). Deletions cut 4 bases from V and 7 bases from J, with 14 bases between. CDR1 and CDR2 (germline): SGHDN, FVKESK. This CDR3 spans 13 amino acids. The CDR3 DNA reads as TGTGCCAGCAGCCCCCTTGGGGGGCGGGAGCAGTACTTC. It translates to CASSPLGGREQYF.

The chain recombines TRBV14 with TRBJ2-3; no clear D gene. The CDR3 contains 14 residues. The V and J ends lost 1 base and 8 bases respectively, with 13 bases between them. Germline lookup yields CDR1 SGHDN and CDR2 FVKESK. The CDR3 region has the DNA TGTGCCAGCAGCCAAGCTTCCCCACGCAGTACGCAGTATTTT. Its protein product is CASSQASPRSTQYF.

This clonotype is medium-sized. The chain has TRBV6-5 and TRBJ2-3; tentatively, D is TRBD1 (6 bases). Trimming took off 6 bases at V and 4 bases at J, with 20 bases between the two ends. The CDR3 is 16 amino acids. Germline V lookup: CDR1 MNHEY, CDR2 SVGAGI. CDR3 protein: CASRTGQSPSADTQYF. In DNA form, the CDR3 reads TGTGCCAGCAGGACAGGACAGTCCCCATCCGCAGATACGCAGTATTTT.

This clonotype was seen only a few times. This chain connects TRBV18 to TRBJ2-7; 11 positions match TRBD1. The CDR3 is 14 residues long. Germline CDR1 reads KGHSH; CDR2 reads LQKENI. Unmatched junction bases numbered 4, after V lost 3 bases and J lost 6 bases. In DNA, the CDR3 is TGTGCCAGCTCACCGGGACAGGGGGACTTCGAGCAGTACTTC. Its protein is CASSPGQGDFEQYF.

The gene calls are TRBV20-1 and TRBJ2-1; no firm D call. The CDR3 runs to 13 residues. Trimming pared 6 bases from V and 9 bases from J, leaving 18 bases between. CDR1 is DFQATT and CDR2 is SNEGSKA in the germline V gene (reference sequence). The CDR3 protein is CSAPERTVFEQFF. CDR3 sequence (DNA): TGCAGTGCCCCAGAACGGACGGTTTTTGAGCAGTTCTTC.

In the case of this clonotype: A much larger clone is a single base away; this may be a read error. This rearrangement joins TRBV7-3 to TRBJ2-2; D might be TRBD2 (5 bases). The CDR3 sequence is 18 residues long. Looked up from germline, CDR1 is SGHTA and CDR2 is FQGTGA. CDR3: CVSSLNPSGRRYTGELFF. The DNA of the CDR3 is TGTGTCAGCAGCTTAAACCCCAGCGGAAGGAGGTACACCGGGGAGCTGTTTTTT.

This clonotype was observed a handful of times. The chain is built from TRBV10-3 and TRBJ1-1, with D perhaps TRBD1 (6 bases). The CDR3 covers 12 residues. V lost 10 bases and J 5 bases, leaving 14 bases between the germline ends. Germline V gene lookup returns CDR1 ENHRY and CDR2 SYGVKD. The CDR3 DNA reads TGTGCCAGCCACGGACAGAATACTGAAGCTTTCTTT. Its translation: CASHGQNTEAFF.

The gene calls are TRBV6-2 or TRBV6-3 and TRBJ1-2; TRBD1 aligns across 9 bases. There are 14 residues in the CDR3. With 6 bases clipped from V and 0 bases from J, the junction kept 2 bases outside the gene matches. Looked up from germline, CDR1 is MNHEY and CDR2 is SVGEGT. The CDR3 sequence is CASSHRGPNYGYTF. The CDR3 DNA reads as TGTGCCAGCAGCCACAGGGGGCCTAACTATGGCTACACCTTC.

In its sample, this clonotype ranks as medium-sized. V and J are TRBV5-6 and TRBJ1-1; 9 nucleotides match TRBD1. The germline CDR1 and CDR2 sequences are SGHDT and YYEEEE. The CDR3 length is 16 residues. V shed 0 bases and J 2 bases; nucleotides not matched to a gene: 5. The CDR3 here is CASSLDWGQGNTEAFF. Written as DNA, the CDR3 is TGTGCCAGCAGCTTGGATTGGGGACAGGGTAACACTGAAGCTTTCTTT. Based on the CDR3 plus reference TRBV5-6 and TRBJ1-1, the full variable domain is DAGVTQSPTHLIKTRGQQVTLRCSPKSGHDTVSWYQQALGQGPQFIFQYYEEEERQRGNFPDRFSGHQFPNYSSELNVNALLLGDSALYLCASSLDWGQGNTEAFFGQGTRLTVV.

By proportion, this clonotype is medium-sized. The rearrangement uses TRBV5-1 and TRBJ2-3; D perhaps matches TRBD2 (6 bases). The V end was cut by 5 bases, the J end by 2 bases, with 12 bases between. CDR1 and CDR2 from the germline V gene are SGHRS and YFSETQ. This CDR3 spans 14 amino acids. CDR3 amino acids: CASREGGLTDTQYF. The CDR3 coding sequence is TGCGCCAGCAGGGAGGGAGGACTCACAGATACGCAGTATTTT. Drawing the rest from reference TRBV5-1 and TRBJ2-3, the complete variable domain is KAGVTQTPRYLIKTRGQQVTLSCSPISGHRSVSWYQQTPGQGLQFLFEYFSETQRNKGNFPGRFSGRQFSNSRSEMNVSTLELGDSALYLCASREGGLTDTQYFGPGTRLTVL.